This T cell receptor (beta chain) was captured by sequencing in a study of T cell responses to AZD1222 COVID-19 vaccine. Study conclusions and caveats: Nearly half of the spike-specific TCRs reportedly recognize variant regions that carry no mutations. Clonal diversity was possibly underestimated, and the donors were mostly white British, with more females. Vaccine-associated CD4 TCRs spanned spike, dominant at 160-218 and 743-854. Without day 14 samples, only post-peak T cell repertoires were studied.

Points on this clone: Its antigen is as yet unknown.

Germline loops: CDR1 SEHNR, CDR2 FQNEAQ (reference sequence). The ends lost 3 bases at V and 4 bases at J; junction bases unmatched: 5. There are 15 residues in the CDR3. The assay was immunoSEQ multiplex PCR, and TCRdb's table has in-frame clones only and misses some. Among some 40,000 clones listed, roughly 88% were seen once. This rearrangement joins TRBV7-9 to TRBJ2-1; TRBD1 aligns across 8 bases. The sample here was peripheral blood, taken 28 days after the second dose of the MenACWY control vaccine. The sequence derives from an adult who received the MenACWY meningococcal vaccine as a control. For the CDR3, the DNA is TGTGCCAGCAGCTTTTTTGGGACAGGTTACAATGAGCAGTTCTTC. Protein sequence: CASSFFGTGYNEQFF.